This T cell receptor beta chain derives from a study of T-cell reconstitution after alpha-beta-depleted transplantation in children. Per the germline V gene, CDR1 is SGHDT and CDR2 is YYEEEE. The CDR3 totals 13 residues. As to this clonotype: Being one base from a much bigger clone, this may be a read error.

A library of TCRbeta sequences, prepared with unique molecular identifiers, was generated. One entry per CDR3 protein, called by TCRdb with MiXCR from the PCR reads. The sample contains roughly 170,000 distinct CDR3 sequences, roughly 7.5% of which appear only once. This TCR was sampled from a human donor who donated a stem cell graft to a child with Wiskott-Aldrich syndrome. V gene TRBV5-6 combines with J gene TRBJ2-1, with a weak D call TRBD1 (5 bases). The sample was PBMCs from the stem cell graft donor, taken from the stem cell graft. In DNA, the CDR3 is TGTTCCAGCAGCTTGTGGCAGGGCAATGAGCAGTTCTTC. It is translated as CSSSLWQGNEQFF.